One sample yielded the 27 T cell receptor beta chains listed below, sequenced in a study of OX40 agonist ivuxolimab in advanced cancers. Clones were sequenced by immunoSEQ multiplex PCR, and TCRdb holds only the in-frame ones, with some missing. This sample has roughly 20,000 clones; 65% to 75% occur once, and the top ten carry around 28%. Sample: CD4+ or CD8+ T cells sorted from blood, taken in a trial of the OX40 agonist ivuxolimab. The receptors shown here come from an adult with an advanced solid tumor such as melanoma, head and neck, liver or kidney cancer.

The sample holds one count of this clone. This chain connects TRBV2 to TRBJ1-5; maybe TRBD1 (6 bases). From germline, CDR1 is SNHLY and CDR2 FYNNEI. CDR3 length equals 15 residues. Trimming took 6 bases from V and 5 from J, leaving 17 bases between them. CDR3 loop: CASRDAQGGHQPQHF. CDR3 coding DNA: TGTGCCAGCAGAGACGCACAGGGTGGGCATCAGCCCCAGCATTTT.

V usage is TRBV5-1 and J usage is TRBJ2-3; possibly TRBD1 for D (6 bases). V was trimmed by 4 bases and J by 2 bases, leaving 14 bases between them. CDR3 length: 15 residues. CDR1 SGHRS and CDR2 YFSETQ come from the germline V gene. The CDR3 is CASSIGTFITDTQYF. CDR3 bases: TGCGCCAGCAGCATCGGGACATTTATCACAGATACGCAGTATTTT.

About this clone: A read error may produce the germline difference seen at one junction end. This chain joins TRBV6-1 and TRBJ2-2; possibly TRBD1 for D (6 bases). This CDR3 contains 14 residues. The germline gives CDR1 MNHNS, CDR2 SASEGT. The chain's CDR3 is CASSQAGETGELFF. In nucleotides, the CDR3 is TGTGCCAGCAGTCAAGCAGGGGAAACCGGGGAGCTGTTTTTT.

The sample holds a few counts of this clone. The chain is built from TRBV7-8 and TRBJ2-7; D possibly uses TRBD1 or TRBD2 (5 bases each). V lost 7 bases, J lost 1 base, and 14 bases lay in between. The CDR3 covers 14 residues. The germline V gene has CDR1 SGHVS and CDR2 FQNEAQ. The CDR3 spells CASTSGDLSYEQYF. The DNA of the CDR3 is TGTGCCAGCACCTCCGGGGACCTATCCTACGAGCAGTACTTC.

On this clone itself: Additional DNA sequences in this sample encode the identical CDR3. The chain joins TRBV21-1 to TRBJ1-5. TRBV21-1 is given as a pseudogene. The CDR3 has 22 residues. The CDR3 loop reads CASSKEDGLQGGSADGNQPQHF. The CDR3 bases are TGTGCCAGCAGCAAGGAGGACGGATTGCAGGGAGGGTCGGCTGATGGCAATCAGCCCCAGCATTTT.

Concerning this clone itself: At one of its ends the junction is not consistent with the germline gene, which may arise from a read error. The chain has TRBV2 and TRBJ2-1; 7 bases line up with TRBD1. The V gene's germline CDR1 is SNHLY and CDR2 FYNNEI. The CDR3 contains 15 residues. The CDR3 protein is CASREGGLTYNEQFF. The CDR3 DNA follows: TGTGCCAGCAGGGAAGGGGGCCTGACCTACAATGAGCAGTTCTTC.

This clone was found once. The chain uses TRBV6-6 and TRBJ2-1, with TRBD2 matching over 13 bases. The CDR3 spans 14 residues. From germline, CDR1 is MNHNY and CDR2 SVGAGI (reference sequence). V gave up 4 bases and J gave up 7 bases; unmatched junction bases: 1. DNA of the CDR3: TGTGCCAGCAGTTGGACTAGCGGGAGAAATGAGCAGTTCTTC. It specifies CASSWTSGRNEQFF.

This clone occurred once. DNA of the CDR3: TGTGCCAGCATTAACAGGGGACCTAACTATGGCTACACCTTC. Translated, it gives CASINRGPNYGYTF. The V gene is TRBV2, the J gene TRBJ1-2; 7 positions match TRBD1. CDR3 length equals 14 residues. V was clipped by 7 bases and J by 0 bases; unmatched bases: 5. Germline loops: CDR1 SNHLY, CDR2 FYNNEI. The full variable domain, completed using reference TRBV2 and TRBJ1-2, is EPEVTQTPSHQVTQMGQEVILRCVPISNHLYFYWYRQILGQKVEFLVSFYNNEISEKSEIFDDQFSVERPDGSNFTLKIRSTKLEDSAMYFCASINRGPNYGYTFGSGTRLTVV.

Only a few counts were recorded for this clone. The CDR3 bases are TGCGCCAGCAGCCAAGATGAGGGGGTCGCAACTAATGAAAAACTGTTTTTT. Translating it yields CASSQDEGVATNEKLFF. The V call is TRBV4-3, the J call TRBJ1-4; TRBD1 is a possible D gene (6 bases). In germline, CDR1 is LGHNA, CDR2 YSLEER. The CDR3 sequence is 17 residues long. Trimming removed 0 bases from V and 0 bases from J, with 11 bases in between.

The chain employs TRBV7-2 and TRBJ1-1; no reliable D call. V lost 5 bases and J lost 3, with 10 bases in between. This CDR3 comprises 13 residues. Germline CDR1 is SGHTA and CDR2 is FQGNSA. CDR3: CASSNEGYTEAFF. DNA for the CDR3: TGTGCCAGCAGCAACGAAGGGTACACTGAAGCTTTCTTT.

This clone appeared a few times. The gene calls are TRBV5-6 and TRBJ2-2; TRBD1 matches at 10 bases. The V gene end was trimmed by 2 bases and the J gene end by 4 bases; junction bases not matched to a gene: 5. Germline V gene lookup returns CDR1 SGHDT and CDR2 YYEEEE. The CDR3 loop spans 16 amino acids. CDR3 sequence: CASSFGTGVGTGELFF. The DNA of the CDR3 is TGTGCCAGCAGCTTTGGGACAGGGGTAGGCACCGGGGAGCTGTTTTTT.

This clone is medium-sized (0.01 to 0.1%). The chain couples TRBV4-1 to TRBJ2-1; D not certain. Trimming cost V 0 bases and J 8 bases, with 11 bases left between them. The CDR3 contains 14 residues. The germline V gene encodes CDR1 MGHRA and CDR2 YSYEKL. The CDR3 nucleotides are TGCGCCAGCAGCCAAGACACAAGGGTCCATGAGCAGTTCTTC. Encoded protein: CASSQDTRVHEQFF.

The V gene is TRBV5-6, the J gene TRBJ2-5; D is ambiguous. The DNA end is more similar to TRBJ2-7, so the J call may be wrong. The CDR3 extends over 12 amino acids. In germline, CDR1 is SGHDT, CDR2 YYEEEE. The chain's CDR3 is CASSLFRYEQYF. CDR3 nucleotides: TGTGCCAGCAGCTTGTTTCGCTACGAGCAGTACTTC.

The sample holds a few counts of this clone. This chain links TRBV5-4 with TRBJ2-1; 9 bases are shared with TRBD2. Looked up from germline, CDR1 is SGHNT and CDR2 is YYREEE (reference sequence). The CDR3 extends over 16 amino acids. J lost 8 bases, V lost 1 base, and 10 bases had no gene match. The CDR3 DNA follows: TGTGCCAGCAGCTTGTTCCGGGGAGCGGGAGGACATGAGCAGTTCTTC. It specifies CASSLFRGAGGHEQFF.

V gene TRBV5-1 combines with J gene TRBJ1-1; 8 nucleotides match TRBD1. The CDR3 spans 11 residues. Germline CDR1 and CDR2: SGHRS and YFSETQ. Germline trimming cut 7 bases from V and 7 bases from J; bases unmatched to any gene: 3. The CDR3 region is CASEGQGEAFF. The CDR3 coding sequence is TGCGCCAGCGAAGGACAGGGTGAAGCTTTCTTT.

V is TRBV29-1 and J is TRBJ2-1; 9 positions match TRBD1. V shed 4 bases, J shed 0 bases, and the junction held 7 bases outside the gene matches. This CDR3 region has 16 residues. Germline assignment: CDR1 SQVTM and CDR2 ANQGSEA. CDR3 in amino acids: CSVGGTGTSSYNEQFF. Here the CDR3 DNA reads TGCAGCGTTGGAGGGACAGGGACGAGCTCCTACAATGAGCAGTTCTTC.

The chain links TRBV7-9 to TRBJ2-7; maybe TRBD2 (6 bases). This CDR3 region has 17 residues. Trimming removed 1 base at V and 4 bases at J, with 20 bases between. Germline V lookup: CDR1 SEHNR, CDR2 FQNEAQ (reference sequence). The CDR3, as DNA: TGTGCCAGCAGCTTAGAGTTCGGCCTTTCCCGGGGGTACGAGCAGTACTTC. The encoded protein is CASSLEFGLSRGYEQYF.

This sequence joins TRBV11-2 and TRBJ2-7; possibly TRBD1 or TRBD2 for D (6 bases each). Germline lookup yields CDR1 SGHAT and CDR2 FQNNGV. The CDR3 length is 14 residues. V shed 5 bases and J shed 6 bases, with 17 bases lying between them. As DNA, the CDR3 is TGTGCCAGCAGCCAAGGAGGGGGGCCCTCCGAGCAGTACTTC. Translating it yields CASSQGGGPSEQYF.

This clone occurred a few times. Additional DNA sequences in this sample encode the identical CDR3. The chain links TRBV29-1 to TRBJ1-2; unclear D gene. The CDR3 runs to 13 residues. V lost 4 bases and J 6 bases, leaving 15 bases between the germline ends. Germline-derived CDR1 and CDR2 are SQVTM and ANQGSEA. The DNA of the CDR3 is TGCAGCGTTGTGGCAGAGTACTCCGATGGCTACACCTTC. It is translated as CSVVAEYSDGYTF.

J is TRBJ2-7 and V is TRBV28; TRBD1 agrees at 7 bases. The CDR3 sequence is 15 residues long. The trim removed 5 bases at V and 2 bases at J, leaving 9 bases unmatched. The germline CDR1 and CDR2 sequences are MDHEN and SYDVKM. CDR3 sequence (DNA): TGTGCCAGCAGTCCCGGGACAGTCCTTACCTACGAGCAGTACTTC. Its protein product is CASSPGTVLTYEQYF.

CDR3 DNA sequence: TGTGCCAGCAGTTTATTTACATCGAACACTGAAGCTTTCTTT. As protein: CASSLFTSNTEAFF. J is TRBJ1-1 and V is TRBV28; no firm D call. The CDR3 runs to 14 residues. Germline V gene lookup returns CDR1 MDHEN and CDR2 SYDVKM. The V gene lost 1 base and the J gene lost 1 base, with 7 bases spanning the gap.

The chain joins TRBV4-3 to TRBJ2-2, with D possibly being TRBD1 (5 bases). V was pared by 1 base and J by 5 bases, with 8 bases between. The CDR3 is 14 residues long. Germline loops: CDR1 LGHNA, CDR2 YSLEER. The CDR3 region has the DNA TGCGCCAGCAGCCAAGGCCAGGGTACCGGGGAGCTGTTTTTT. It encodes CASSQGQGTGELFF.

A few counts support this clone. The V gene is TRBV7-8, the J gene TRBJ2-1, with 10 nucleotides matching TRBD2. The CDR3 covers 14 residues. Germline CDR1 and CDR2: SGHVS and FQNEAQ. J was trimmed by 3 bases and V by 6 bases; bases with no gene match: 2. The DNA of the CDR3 is TGTGCCAGCAGAGGACTAGCGGACTACAATGAGCAGTTCTTC. It codes for CASRGLADYNEQFF.

The CDR3 DNA reads TGCGCCAGCAGCGGCGGGGGGACCGGGGAGCTGTTTTTT. Amino acid sequence: CASSGGGTGELFF. The chain has TRBV5-1 and TRBJ2-2, with 8 bases identical to TRBD2. The trim removed 4 bases at V and 5 bases at J, leaving 1 base unmatched. The CDR3 sequence is 13 residues long. CDR1 and CDR2 from the germline V gene are SGHRS and YFSETQ.

The CDR3 spells CASGSNIVGPSGRAEAYEQYF. CDR3 nucleotides: TGTGCTAGTGGTTCAAACATTGTGGGGCCTAGCGGGAGGGCCGAAGCCTACGAGCAGTACTTC. This chain uses TRBV12-5 with TRBJ2-7, with 12 bases that match TRBD2. V was clipped by 4 bases and J by 2 bases; unmatched bases: 21. Looked up from germline, CDR1 is LGHNT and CDR2 is FRNRAP. The CDR3 is 21 residues long. The complete variable domain, with remaining parts taken from reference TRBV12-5 and TRBJ2-7, reads DARVTQTPRHKVTEMGQEVTMRCQPILGHNTVFWYRQTMMQGLELLAYFRNRAPLDDSGMPKDRFSAEMPDATLATLKIQPSEPRDSAVYFCASGSNIVGPSGRAEAYEQYFGPGTRLTVT.

The rearrangement joins TRBV5-6 to TRBJ2-7, with 16 positions matching TRBD2. V dropped 0 bases and J dropped 6; count of bases not matched to a gene: 6. Germline CDR1 SGHDT, CDR2 YYEEEE. CDR3 length equals 17 residues. The CDR3: CASSLVGLAGGKGEQYF. DNA of the CDR3: TGTGCCAGCAGCTTGGTGGGACTAGCGGGAGGGAAGGGCGAGCAGTACTTC.

The genes are TRBV4-1 and TRBJ2-2, with D possibly matching TRBD2 (6 bases). CDR1 and CDR2 (germline): MGHRA, YSYEKL. This CDR3 has 16 amino acids. V dropped 1 base and J dropped 1 base, with 10 bases sitting between them. CDR3 in DNA: TGCGCCAGCAGCCAAGGAGGGAGGATGAACACCGGGGAGCTGTTTTTT. Its translation: CASSQGGRMNTGELFF.